The clone carrying this TCR beta chain has just a few counts. The antigen remains unidentified. TCR beta CDR3 region amplification was performed from RNA transcripts. A set of HTBI primers served as the primers for a first-round RT-PCR of the TCR CDR3. A single record per CDR3 protein comes from TCRdb applying MiXCR to the multiplex PCR reads. In the table there are around 500,000 distinct CDR3 sequences, 14% of which are singletons. PBMCs were obtained from 10 ml fresh peripheral blood. Germline CDR1 is SGHRS and CDR2 is YFSETQ. The J segment lost 1 base and the V segment lost 0 bases, leaving 5 bases of the junction unmatched. This CDR3 region has 18 residues. This entry belongs to a study of T cells in Graves' hyperthyroidism and ophthalmopathy. Whole-study results and caveats: Ophthalmopathy was identified by the model a median approximately six months ahead of onset.

The TCR comes from a middle-aged woman with Graves' hyperthyroidism. This chain uses TRBV5-1 with TRBJ2-3; 13 nucleotides line up with TRBD2. Specimen: blood. DNA for the CDR3: TGCGCCAGCAGCTTGGGGACTAGCGGGAGATCGGGCACAGATACGCAGTATTTT. It codes for CASSLGTSGRSGTDTQYF.